Listed below are T cell receptor beta chains from one sample, sequenced in a study of T cell responses to AZD1222 COVID-19 vaccine. Measured with immunoSEQ multiplex PCR; TCRdb has only the in-frame clones, and not every one. The sample yields under 150,000 clones, 80% to 95% seen once. Here the sequenced sample was peripheral blood, taken 28 days after the second AZD1222 dose. These receptors all stem from an adult who received the AZD1222 COVID-19 vaccine. The CDR3 runs from the conserved cysteine through the conserved F or W. A D gene is named only where the DNA matches it firmly. Clone size is not always given. Where it is, it says once, few, many or a class for expanded clones.

CDR3aa	CDR3nt	abundance	len	d_gene	v_gene	j_gene
CASSLTSNQPQHF	TGTGCCAGCAGCTTAACTAGCAATCAGCCCCAGCATTTT	.	13	.	TRBV7-3	TRBJ1-5
CASRDRVSYEQYF	TGTGCCAGTAGGGACAGGGTCTCCTACGAGCAGTACTTC	.	13	TRBD1	TRBV19	TRBJ2-7
CASTERTGPGYTF	TGTGCCAGCACCGAGAGAACAGGACCGGGCTACACCTTC	once	13	.	TRBV6-5	TRBJ1-2
CASSVGTSGQETQYF	TGTGCCAGCAGTGTCGGGACTAGCGGACAAGAGACCCAGTACTTC	.	15	TRBD2	TRBV6-4	TRBJ2-5
CASSQNRGNSPLHF	TGTGCCAGCAGCCAAAACAGGGGGAATTCACCCCTCCACTTT	.	14	TRBD1	TRBV13	TRBJ1-6
CASSPREGSEKLFF	TGTGCCAGCTCACCTAGGGAAGGGAGTGAAAAACTGTTTTTT	.	14	.	TRBV18	TRBJ1-4
CATRLGSDTQYF	TGTGCCACCCGTTTGGGATCAGATACGCAGTATTTT	.	12	.	TRBV10-3	TRBJ2-3
CAPTEGQPHSPLHF	TGTGCCCCGACCGAGGGACAGCCCCACTCACCCCTCCACTTT	.	14	.	TRBV21-1	TRBJ1-6
CASSFDTGNYEQYF	TGTGCCAGCAGCTTTGACACAGGAAACTACGAGCAGTACTTC	.	14	.	TRBV5-4	TRBJ2-7
CASSRTGGNEKLFF	TGTGCCAGCAGCAGGACGGGCGGTAATGAAAAACTGTTTTTT	once	14	.	TRBV6-5	TRBJ1-4
CASSLQGPPDTQYF	TGTGCCAGCAGCTTACAGGGCCCCCCAGATACGCAGTATTTT	.	14	.	TRBV7-2	TRBJ2-3
CASRPTGGDSPLHF	TGTGCCAGCAGACCCACAGGGGGCGATTCACCCCTCCACTTT	.	14	TRBD1	TRBV28	TRBJ1-6
CASSYDSNSPLHF	TGTGCCAGCAGTTACGACAGTAATTCACCCCTCCACTTT	.	13	.	TRBV6-5	TRBJ1-6
CASCPGGSPGGYTF	TGTGCCAGCTGCCCGGGCGGAAGCCCCGGGGGCTACACCTTC	.	14	.	TRBV19	TRBJ1-2
CAVGQTTEAFF	TGTGCCGTGGGACAGACTACTGAAGCTTTCTTT	.	11	TRBD1	TRBV24-1	TRBJ1-1
CASSVVVDTQYF	TGTGCCAGCAGCGTAGTTGTGGATACGCAGTATTTT	.	12	.	TRBV9	TRBJ2-3
CSASKFEQYF	TGCAGTGCTAGTAAATTCGAGCAGTACTTC	.	10	.	TRBV20-1	TRBJ2-7
CASSTYGPGQETQYF	TGTGCCAGCAGTACATACGGGCCAGGCCAAGAGACCCAGTACTTC	.	15	.	TRBV6-5	TRBJ2-5
CASSSSLSGHYEQYF	TGTGCCAGCAGCTCTTCCCTGAGCGGGCACTACGAGCAGTACTTC	.	15	.	TRBV7-9	TRBJ2-7
CASRKLTGYTGELFF	TGTGCCAGCAGGAAACTGACAGGTTACACCGGGGAGCTGTTTTTT	.	15	.	TRBV6-5	TRBJ2-2
CASSSIMGLAGENEQYF	TGTGCCAGCAGCTCGATCATGGGACTTGCTGGAGAAAACGAGCAGTACTTC	.	17	.	TRBV7-8	TRBJ2-7
CAWSVAQQSPLHF	TGTGCCTGGAGTGTAGCCCAACAGTCACCCCTCCACTTT	.	13	.	TRBV30	TRBJ1-6
CASSQDQGGFNEKLFF	TGTGCCAGCAGCCAAGATCAGGGAGGATTTAATGAAAAACTGTTTTTT	.	16	.	TRBV4-2	TRBJ1-4
CASSKVGTRVGEQYF	TGTGCCAGCAGCAAAGTAGGGACTAGGGTAGGCGAGCAGTACTTC	.	15	.	TRBV21-1	TRBJ2-7
CSASTAYEQYF	TGCAGTGCTAGCACCGCCTACGAGCAGTACTTC	few	11	.	TRBV20-1	TRBJ2-7
CASSREFETQYF	TGCGCCAGTTCGCGGGAGTTTGAGACCCAGTACTTC	.	12	TRBD2	TRBV4-1	TRBJ2-5
CAIKAGGTEAFF	TGTGCCATCAAGGCAGGTGGGACTGAAGCTTTCTTT	.	12	.	TRBV10-3	TRBJ1-1
CASSFRRATEAFF	TGTGCCAGCAGTTTCCGCAGGGCCACTGAAGCTTTCTTT	.	13	.	TRBV27	TRBJ1-1
CASSAAERAGELFF	TGTGCCAGCAGCGCCGCGGAAAGGGCAGGGGAGCTGTTTTTT	.	14	.	TRBV9	TRBJ2-2
CASSFSGRSYNEQFF	TGTGCCAGCAGTTTTAGCGGGAGGTCCTACAATGAGCAGTTCTTC	.	15	TRBD2	TRBV27	TRBJ2-1
CASSYFRDRDHEQFF	TGTGCCAGCAGTTACTTCCGGGACAGGGACCATGAGCAGTTCTTC	.	15	TRBD1	TRBV7-9	TRBJ2-1
CASSPRRTLDRGNTIYF	TGTGCCAGCAGTCCGAGGCGCACTCTCGACCGCGGAAACACCATATATTTT	.	17	.	TRBV6-6	TRBJ1-3
CASGLGADTQYF	TGTGCTAGCGGCCTAGGGGCAGATACGCAGTATTTT	.	12	.	TRBV12-5	TRBJ2-3
CASSDTGRTEAFF	TGTGCCAGCAGTGATACGGGTCGGACTGAAGCTTTCTTT	.	13	.	TRBV25-1	TRBJ1-1
CASSRQTDSPLHF	TGTGCCAGCAGCCGACAGACGGATTCACCCCTCCACTTT	.	13	.	TRBV11-3	TRBJ1-6
CASSSPGQGPYEQYF	TGTGCCAGCAGTAGCCCAGGACAGGGTCCCTACGAGCAGTACTTC	.	15	TRBD1	TRBV6-5	TRBJ2-7
CASSFRTAAYEQYF	TGTGCCAGCAGCTTTAGGACGGCCGCCTACGAGCAGTACTTC	few	14	.	TRBV5-4	TRBJ2-7
CASSQMGQGTYEQYF	TGTGCCAGCAGCCAGATGGGGCAGGGAACCTACGAGCAGTACTTC	.	15	.	TRBV3-1/TRBV3-2	TRBJ2-7
CASSILVGGRNEQFF	TGTGCCAGCAGCATTCTAGTGGGGGGAAGGAATGAGCAGTTCTTC	once	15	.	TRBV7-8	TRBJ2-1
CASSYWGLAGYNEQFF	TGTGCCAGCAGTTACTGGGGACTAGCGGGCTACAATGAGCAGTTCTTC	.	16	TRBD2	TRBV6-2/TRBV6-3	TRBJ2-1
CASRPALAGAPLHF	TGCGCCAGCAGGCCTGCCCTGGCAGGGGCACCCCTCCACTTT	.	14	.	TRBV4-3	TRBJ1-6
CASSVTAGGTEAFF	TGTGCCAGCAGTGTAACCGCAGGGGGCACTGAAGCTTTCTTT	.	14	TRBD1	TRBV9	TRBJ1-1
CASSAQGYEQYF	TGTGCCAGCAGCGCACAGGGGTACGAGCAGTACTTC	.	12	TRBD1	TRBV7-2	TRBJ2-7